A selection of T cell receptor beta chains follows, all from one sample in a study of OX40 agonist ivuxolimab in advanced cancers. TCRdb keeps only in-frame clones here, not all; method: immunoSEQ multiplex PCR. The table lists tens of thousands of clones, roughly 80% of them singletons. The sample here was CD4+ or CD8+ T cells sorted from blood, taken in a trial of the OX40 agonist ivuxolimab. The receptors were gathered from an adult with an advanced solid tumor such as melanoma, head and neck, liver or kidney cancer. Each CDR3 is given with its conserved first and last residue. The order of the fields is J gene, clone size, CDR3 length, V gene, D gene, CDR3 DNA, CDR3 protein. The D gene is left open where the match is weak. Only part of the rows carry a size: once, few, many, or a class if the clone is expanded.

TRBJ2-7	.	13	TRBV11-2	TRBD2	TGTGCCAGCAGCTTAACTAGCGGATTCGAGCAGTACTTC	CASSLTSGFEQYF
TRBJ2-3	.	13	TRBV6-5	.	TGTGCCAGCAGTCGACAGGTCACAGATACGCAGTATTTT	CASSRQVTDTQYF
TRBJ2-1	.	16	TRBV5-8	.	TGTGCCAGCAGCAGGCGTGAGTCCCTCCCTTACAATGAGCAGTTCTTC	CASSRRESLPYNEQFF
TRBJ1-3	medium-sized	14	TRBV5-1	.	TGCGCCAGCAGCTTGTCCGGCACTGGAAACACCATATATTTT	CASSLSGTGNTIYF
TRBJ2-7	.	13	TRBV28	.	TGTGCCAGCAGTTTAGAGGGGAACTACGAGCAGTACTTC	CASSLEGNYEQYF
TRBJ2-2	few	13	TRBV11-1	.	TGTGCCTACGGACCGGACGGCACCGGGGAGCTGTTTTTT	CAYGPDGTGELFF
TRBJ1-6	.	14	TRBV5-6	.	TGTGCCAGCAAACAGGAGGTGTATAATTCACCCCTCCACTTT	CASKQEVYNSPLHF
TRBJ2-7	.	11	TRBV2	.	TGTGCCAGCAGTGATTTCTACGAGCAGTACTTC	CASSDFYEQYF
TRBJ2-3	.	16	TRBV5-1	.	TGCGCCAGCAGCCCGGAGGGACCACCGGGCGCAGATACGCAGTATTTT	CASSPEGPPGADTQYF
TRBJ2-7	.	14	TRBV4-2	.	TGTGCCAGCAGCCCGTCCCGGGGGACCTACGAGCAGTACTTC	CASSPSRGTYEQYF
TRBJ2-1	.	16	TRBV6-4	TRBD2	TGTGCCAGCAGTGACTACGCAGGGCGACTAGCCAATGAGCAGTTCTTC	CASSDYAGRLANEQFF
TRBJ2-2	.	14	TRBV2	TRBD1	TGTGCCAGCCTCGGGACAGCGAACACCGGGGAGCTGTTTTTT	CASLGTANTGELFF
TRBJ2-3	.	14	TRBV23-1	.	TGCGCCAGCAGTCAATCAAGGGACACAGATACGCAGTATTTT	CASSQSRDTDTQYF
TRBJ2-1	.	11	TRBV12-5	.	TGTGCTAGTGGTTTGGGTGAATCCCAGTTCTTC	CASGLGESQFF